The entry that follows covers one T cell receptor (beta chain) sequence. The sample belongs to a study of blood T cell repertoires in COVID-19. The wider study: The United States, Italy and Spain supplied acute and convalescent COVID-19 samples. The cDNA or gDNA used as material had been derived from T cells, B-cell-depleted T cells, or PBMCs.

The V gene's germline CDR1 is MNHNS and CDR2 SASEGT. The CDR3 has 16 residues. The junction had 6 bases not matched to a gene; V was cut back by 0 bases and J by 5 bases. Using immunoSEQ multiplex PCR, the repertoire was profiled, and TCRdb retains in-frame clones only, with some absent. The table lists 210,000 or so clones, around four fifths of them singletons. Sequencing input: peripheral blood. The clonotype was recovered from a human donor in a cohort sampled during active COVID-19. The rearrangement joins TRBV6-1 to TRBJ2-7; 11 bases align to TRBD1. CDR3 in amino acids: CASSEALGQGADEQYF. The CDR3 region has the DNA TGTGCCAGCAGTGAAGCGCTCGGACAGGGGGCAGACGAGCAGTACTTC.